This T cell receptor (beta chain) was observed in a study of OX40 agonist ivuxolimab in advanced cancers. Overall study: The dose-escalation cohort was approximately 85% male, with a mean age of about 58 years, ranging about 23 to 90. The study's findings and limits: In CD8+ T cells, expanded clones were on average more numerous than in CD4+. Some of the nonresponding patients also showed low levels of normalized T-cell clonal expansion.

Germline CDR1 and CDR2: LGHNT and FRNRAP. With 0 bases removed from V and 3 bases from J, the gap between germline ends came to 15 bases. The CDR3 spans 17 residues. Only in-frame clones appear in the TCRdb table, and some are missing; sequencing was by immunoSEQ multiplex PCR. The data hold about 35,000 clones, with roughly 89% observed a single time. On this clone itself: Its matching antigen is unknown.

This specimen consisted of CD4+ or CD8+ T cells sorted from blood, obtained in a trial of the OX40 agonist ivuxolimab. This TCR was sampled from an adult with an advanced solid tumor such as melanoma, head and neck, liver or kidney cancer. V gene TRBV12-5 combines with J gene TRBJ2-1; no reliable D call. The CDR3 reads CASGLVLGPAVYNEQFF. Written as DNA, the CDR3 is TGTGCTAGTGGTTTGGTTCTAGGACCAGCTGTCTACAATGAGCAGTTCTTC.